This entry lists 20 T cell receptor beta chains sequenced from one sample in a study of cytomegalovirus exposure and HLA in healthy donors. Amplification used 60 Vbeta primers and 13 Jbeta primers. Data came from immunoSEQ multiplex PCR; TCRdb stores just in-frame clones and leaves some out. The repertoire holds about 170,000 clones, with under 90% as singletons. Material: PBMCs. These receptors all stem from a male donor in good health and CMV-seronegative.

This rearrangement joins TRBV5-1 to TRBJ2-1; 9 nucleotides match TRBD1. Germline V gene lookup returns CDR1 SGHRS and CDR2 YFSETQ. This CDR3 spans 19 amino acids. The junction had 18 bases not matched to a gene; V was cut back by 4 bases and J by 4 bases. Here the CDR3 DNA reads TGCGCCAGCAGCCCAATTACAGGGGGCGGCCTAAACTCTTACAATGAGCAGTTCTTC. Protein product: CASSPITGGGLNSYNEQFF.

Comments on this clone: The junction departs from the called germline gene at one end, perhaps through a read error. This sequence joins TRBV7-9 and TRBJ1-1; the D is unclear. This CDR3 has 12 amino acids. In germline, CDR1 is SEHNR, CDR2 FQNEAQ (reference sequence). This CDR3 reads CSSTPGYTEAFF. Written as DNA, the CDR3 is TGTTCCAGCACCCCGGGTTACACTGAAGCTTTCTTT.

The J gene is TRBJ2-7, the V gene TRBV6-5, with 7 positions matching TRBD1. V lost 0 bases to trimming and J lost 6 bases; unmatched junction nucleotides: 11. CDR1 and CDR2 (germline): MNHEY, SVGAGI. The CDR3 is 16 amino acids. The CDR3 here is CASSYSRGTAGSEQYF. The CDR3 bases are TGTGCCAGCAGTTACTCGCGAGGGACAGCAGGTAGCGAGCAGTACTTC.

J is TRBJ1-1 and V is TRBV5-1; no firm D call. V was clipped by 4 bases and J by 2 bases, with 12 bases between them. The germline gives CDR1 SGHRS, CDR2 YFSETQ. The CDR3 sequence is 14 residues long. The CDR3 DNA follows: TGCGCCAGCAGCCCCACTCAGACAAACACTGAAGCTTTCTTT. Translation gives CASSPTQTNTEAFF.

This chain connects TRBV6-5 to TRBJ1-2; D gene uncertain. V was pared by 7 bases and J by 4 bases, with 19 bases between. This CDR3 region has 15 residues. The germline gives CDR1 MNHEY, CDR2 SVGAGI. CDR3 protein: CASTPASGGSYGYTF. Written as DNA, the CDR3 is TGTGCCAGCACCCCAGCTTCAGGAGGGAGCTATGGCTACACCTTC.

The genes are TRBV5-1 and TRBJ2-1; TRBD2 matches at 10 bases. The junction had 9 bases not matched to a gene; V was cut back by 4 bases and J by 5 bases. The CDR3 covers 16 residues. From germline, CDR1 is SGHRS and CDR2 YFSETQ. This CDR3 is CASSPDGGLANNEQFF. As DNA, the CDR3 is TGCGCCAGCAGCCCGGATGGGGGACTAGCGAACAATGAGCAGTTCTTC.

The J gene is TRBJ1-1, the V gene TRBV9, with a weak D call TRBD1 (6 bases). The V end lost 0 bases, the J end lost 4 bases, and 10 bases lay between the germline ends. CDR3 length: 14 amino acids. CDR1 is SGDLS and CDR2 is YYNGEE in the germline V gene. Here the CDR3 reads CASSVGQGGTEAFF. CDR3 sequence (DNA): TGTGCCAGCAGCGTAGGGCAAGGGGGCACTGAAGCTTTCTTT.

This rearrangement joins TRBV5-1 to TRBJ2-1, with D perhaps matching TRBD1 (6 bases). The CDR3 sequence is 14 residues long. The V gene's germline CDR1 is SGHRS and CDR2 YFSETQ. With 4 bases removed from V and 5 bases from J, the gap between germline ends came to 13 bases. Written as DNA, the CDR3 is TGCGCCAGCAGCCGACAGGCCAGGGACAATGAGCAGTTCTTC. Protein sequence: CASSRQARDNEQFF.

CDR3 DNA sequence: TGCGCCAGCAAAGCAAACAGGGGTTCGGGCGAGCAGTACTTC. This encodes CASKANRGSGEQYF. The V and J genes are TRBV5-1 and TRBJ2-7; TRBD1 matches 7 bases. V lost 6 bases and J lost 6; bases outside the gene matches: 12. CDR1 and CDR2 from the germline V gene are SGHRS and YFSETQ. The CDR3 sequence is 14 residues long.

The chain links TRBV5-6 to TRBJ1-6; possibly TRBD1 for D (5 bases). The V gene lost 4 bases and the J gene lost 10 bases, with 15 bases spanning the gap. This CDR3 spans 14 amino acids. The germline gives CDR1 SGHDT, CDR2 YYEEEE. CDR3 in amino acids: CASSPRPGGSPLHF. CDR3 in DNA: TGTGCCAGCAGCCCCCGGCCGGGGGGGTCACCCCTCCACTTT.

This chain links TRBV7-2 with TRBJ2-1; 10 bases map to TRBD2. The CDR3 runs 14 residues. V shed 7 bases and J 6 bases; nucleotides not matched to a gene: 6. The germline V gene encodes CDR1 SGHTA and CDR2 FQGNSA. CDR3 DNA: TGTGCCAGCACAGAGGGACTAGCGTCCAATGAGCAGTTCTTC. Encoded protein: CASTEGLASNEQFF.

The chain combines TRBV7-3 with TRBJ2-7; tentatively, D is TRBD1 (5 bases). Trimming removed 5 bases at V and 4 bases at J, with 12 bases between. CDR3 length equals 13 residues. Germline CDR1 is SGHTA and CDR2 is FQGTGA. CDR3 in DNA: TGTGCCAGCAGCCCTTCCCCAGGGTACGAGCAGTACTTC. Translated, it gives CASSPSPGYEQYF.

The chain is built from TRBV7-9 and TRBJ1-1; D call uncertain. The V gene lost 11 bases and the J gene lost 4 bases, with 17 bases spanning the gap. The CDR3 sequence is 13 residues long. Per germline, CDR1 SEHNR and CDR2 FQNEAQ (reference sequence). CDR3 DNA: TGTGCCGGCGGGCAGTCTCTTCTCACTGAAGCTTTCTTT. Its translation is CAGGQSLLTEAFF.

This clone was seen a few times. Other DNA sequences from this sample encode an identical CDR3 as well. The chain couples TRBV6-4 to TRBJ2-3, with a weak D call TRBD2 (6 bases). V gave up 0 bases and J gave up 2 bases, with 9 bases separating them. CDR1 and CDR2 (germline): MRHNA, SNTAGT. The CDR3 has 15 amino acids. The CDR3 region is CASSDSGGTTDTQYF. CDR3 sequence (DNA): TGTGCCAGCAGTGACTCGGGCGGGACCACAGATACGCAGTATTTT.

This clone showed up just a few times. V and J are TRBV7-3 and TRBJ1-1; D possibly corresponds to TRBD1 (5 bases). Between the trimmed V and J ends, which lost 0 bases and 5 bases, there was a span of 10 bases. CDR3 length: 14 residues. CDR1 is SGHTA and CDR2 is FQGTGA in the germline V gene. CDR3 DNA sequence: TGTGCCAGCAGCTTAACGGGGGGGAGAACTGAAGCTTTCTTT. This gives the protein CASSLTGGRTEAFF.

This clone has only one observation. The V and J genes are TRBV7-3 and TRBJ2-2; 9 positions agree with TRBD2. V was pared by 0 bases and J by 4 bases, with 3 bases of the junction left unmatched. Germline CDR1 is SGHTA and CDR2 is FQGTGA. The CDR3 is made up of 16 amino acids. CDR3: CASSLTAGGVTGELFF. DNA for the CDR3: TGTGCCAGCAGCTTAACCGCGGGGGGGGTCACCGGGGAGCTGTTTTTT.

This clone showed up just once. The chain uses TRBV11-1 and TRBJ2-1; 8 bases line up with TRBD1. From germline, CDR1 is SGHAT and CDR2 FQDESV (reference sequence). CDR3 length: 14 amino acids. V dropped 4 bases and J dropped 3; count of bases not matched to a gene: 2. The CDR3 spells CASSYRGNYNEQFF. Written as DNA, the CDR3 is TGTGCCAGCAGCTACAGGGGGAACTACAATGAGCAGTTCTTC.

CDR3 amino acids: CASSLQGGRGELFF. The CDR3, as DNA: TGTGCCAGCAGCTTACAAGGGGGCAGGGGGGAGCTGTTTTTT. The rearrangement uses TRBV11-3 and TRBJ2-2, with 7 bases fitting TRBD1. Trimming removed 2 bases from V and 8 bases from J; junction bases left unmatched: 5. This CDR3 contains 14 residues. Germline CDR1 reads SGHNT; CDR2 reads YENEEA.

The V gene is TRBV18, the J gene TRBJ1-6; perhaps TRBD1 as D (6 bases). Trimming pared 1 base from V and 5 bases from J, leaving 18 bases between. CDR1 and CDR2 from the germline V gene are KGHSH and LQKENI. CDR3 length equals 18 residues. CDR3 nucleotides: TGTGCCAGCTCACCACTGGACAGCTCGGCTAATAATAATTCACCCCTCCACTTT. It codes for CASSPLDSSANNNSPLHF.

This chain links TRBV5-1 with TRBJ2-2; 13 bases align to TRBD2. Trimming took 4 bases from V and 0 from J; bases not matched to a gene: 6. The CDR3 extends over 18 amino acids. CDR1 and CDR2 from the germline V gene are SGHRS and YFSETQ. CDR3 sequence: CASSRLAGGRPNTGELFF. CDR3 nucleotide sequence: TGCGCCAGCAGCCGACTAGCGGGAGGCCGCCCGAACACCGGGGAGCTGTTTTTT.